Given below is one TCR beta chain in context. The sample originates from a study of blood T cell repertoires in COVID-19. Overall study: Samples of COVID-19 (acute and convalescent) were obtained from the United States, Italy and Spain.

Per the original methods: Amplified reference gene primers provided the basis for estimating nucleated cell counts. Method: immunoSEQ multiplex PCR; TCRdb's copy keeps in-frame clones and lacks some. The DNA gave D and trimming, while V, J and clone size come from that table. The sample shows some 300,000 clones, 70% to 90% of them seen only once. Germline V gene data show CDR1 as LGHDT and CDR2 as YNNKEL (reference sequence). The V segment lost 1 base and the J segment 7 bases; nucleotides outside the gene matches: 8. The CDR3 runs to 16 residues. The TCR was taken from a woman between 65 and 79 years old with COVID-19, enrolled during active disease. Sample: peripheral blood. This sequence joins TRBV3-1 (or the pseudogene TRBV3-2) and TRBJ2-1, with TRBD1 identical over 9 bases. CDR3: CASSQGGQGRGNEQFF. The CDR3, as DNA: TGTGCCAGCAGCCAAGGAGGACAGGGGCGGGGGAATGAGCAGTTCTTC.